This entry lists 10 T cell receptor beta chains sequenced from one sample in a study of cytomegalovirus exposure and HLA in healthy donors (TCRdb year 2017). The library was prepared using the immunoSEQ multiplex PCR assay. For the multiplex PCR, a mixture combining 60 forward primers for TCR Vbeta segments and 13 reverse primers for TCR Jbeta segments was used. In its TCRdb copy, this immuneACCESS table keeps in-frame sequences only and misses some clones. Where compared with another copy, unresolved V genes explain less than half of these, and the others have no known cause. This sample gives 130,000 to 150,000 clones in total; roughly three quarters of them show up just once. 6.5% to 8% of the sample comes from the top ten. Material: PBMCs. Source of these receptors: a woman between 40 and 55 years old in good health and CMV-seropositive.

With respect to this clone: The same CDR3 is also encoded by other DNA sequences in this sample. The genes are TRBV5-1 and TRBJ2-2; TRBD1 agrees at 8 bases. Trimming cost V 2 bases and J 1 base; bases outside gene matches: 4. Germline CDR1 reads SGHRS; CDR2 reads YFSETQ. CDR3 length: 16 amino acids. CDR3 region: CASSLLGQGNTGELFF. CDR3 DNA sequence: TGCGCCAGCAGCTTATTAGGACAGGGGAACACCGGGGAGCTGTTTTTT.

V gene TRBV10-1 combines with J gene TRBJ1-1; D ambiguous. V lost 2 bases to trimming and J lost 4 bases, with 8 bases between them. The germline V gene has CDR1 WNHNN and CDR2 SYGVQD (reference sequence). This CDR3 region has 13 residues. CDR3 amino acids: CASSERLGTEAFF. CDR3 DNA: TGCGCCAGCAGTGAGAGGCTAGGCACTGAAGCTTTCTTT.

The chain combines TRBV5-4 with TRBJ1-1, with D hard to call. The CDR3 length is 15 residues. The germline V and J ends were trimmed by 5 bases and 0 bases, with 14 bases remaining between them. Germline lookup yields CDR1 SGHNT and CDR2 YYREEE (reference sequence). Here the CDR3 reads CASRLPGPVNTEAFF. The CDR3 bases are TGTGCCAGCAGGCTACCGGGTCCAGTGAACACTGAAGCTTTCTTT. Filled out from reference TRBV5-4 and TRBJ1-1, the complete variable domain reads ETGVTQSPTHLIKTRGQQVTLRCSSQSGHNTVSWYQQALGQGPQFIFQYYREEENGRGNFPPRFSGLQFPNYSSELNVNALELDDSALYLCASRLPGPVNTEAFFGQGTRLTVV.

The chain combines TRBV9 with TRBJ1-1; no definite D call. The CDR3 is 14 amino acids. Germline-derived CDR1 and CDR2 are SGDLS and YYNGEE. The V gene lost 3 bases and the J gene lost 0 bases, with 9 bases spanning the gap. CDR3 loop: CASSETPMNTEAFF. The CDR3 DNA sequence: TGTGCCAGCAGCGAGACACCTATGAACACTGAAGCTTTCTTT.

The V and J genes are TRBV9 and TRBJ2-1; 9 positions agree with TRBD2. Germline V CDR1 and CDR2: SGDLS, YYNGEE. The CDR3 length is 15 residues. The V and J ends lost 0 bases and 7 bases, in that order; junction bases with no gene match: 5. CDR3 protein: CASSVGGGARNEQFF. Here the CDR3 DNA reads TGTGCCAGCAGCGTAGGCGGGGGGGCCCGGAATGAGCAGTTCTTC.

CDR3 sequence (DNA): TGTGCCAGCAGCCCCGCAGGGGGGCGCTTAGATTATGGCTACACCTTC. It is translated as CASSPAGGRLDYGYTF. The chain is built from TRBV7-9 and TRBJ1-2; 7 nucleotides line up with TRBD1. The CDR3 is 16 amino acids. Looked up from germline, CDR1 is SEHNR and CDR2 is FQNEAQ (reference sequence). The J segment lost 5 bases and the V segment lost 5 bases, leaving 14 bases of the junction unmatched. The variable domain in full, completed from reference TRBV7-9 and TRBJ1-2, reads DTGVSQNPRHKITKRGQNVTFRCDPISEHNRLYWYRQTLGQGPEFLTYFQNEAQLEKSRLLSDRFSAERPKGSFSTLEIQRTEQGDSAMYLCASSPAGGRLDYGYTFGSGTRLTVV.

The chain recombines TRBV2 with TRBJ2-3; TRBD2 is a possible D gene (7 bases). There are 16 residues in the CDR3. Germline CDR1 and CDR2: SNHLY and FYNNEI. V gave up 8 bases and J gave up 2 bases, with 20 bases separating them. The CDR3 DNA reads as TGTGCCAGCCTTAAAGGGGGGGGGACGTACACAGATACGCAGTATTTT. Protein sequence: CASLKGGGTYTDTQYF. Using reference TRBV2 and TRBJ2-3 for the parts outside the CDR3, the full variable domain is EPEVTQTPSHQVTQMGQEVILRCVPISNHLYFYWYRQILGQKVEFLVSFYNNEISEKSEIFDDQFSVERPDGSNFTLKIRSTKLEDSAMYFCASLKGGGTYTDTQYFGPGTRLTVL.

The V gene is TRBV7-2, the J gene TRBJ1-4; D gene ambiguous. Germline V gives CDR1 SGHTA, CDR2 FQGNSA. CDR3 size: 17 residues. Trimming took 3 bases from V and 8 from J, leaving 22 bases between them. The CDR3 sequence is CASSFTIGGLGSEKLFF. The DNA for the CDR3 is TGTGCCAGCAGCTTCACAATTGGAGGCCTGGGTAGCGAAAAACTGTTTTTT. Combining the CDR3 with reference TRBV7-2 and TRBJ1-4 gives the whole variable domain GAGVSQSPSNKVTEKGKDVELRCDPISGHTALYWYRQSLGQGLEFLIYFQGNSAPDKSGLPSDRFSAERTGGSVSTLTIQRTQQEDSAVYLCASSFTIGGLGSEKLFFGSGTQLSVL.

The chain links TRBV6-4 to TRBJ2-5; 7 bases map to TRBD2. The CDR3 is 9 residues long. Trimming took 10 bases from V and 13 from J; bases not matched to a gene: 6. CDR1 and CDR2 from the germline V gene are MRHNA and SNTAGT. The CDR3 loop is CATLGGGYF. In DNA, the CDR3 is TGTGCCACCCTGGGCGGGGGGTACTTC.

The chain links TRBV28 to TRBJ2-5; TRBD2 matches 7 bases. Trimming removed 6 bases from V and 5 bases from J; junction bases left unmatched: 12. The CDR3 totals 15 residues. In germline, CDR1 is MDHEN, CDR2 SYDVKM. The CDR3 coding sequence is TGTGCCAGCAGGTTCCTCCAGGGCGGGGGTGAGACCCAGTACTTC. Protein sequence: CASRFLQGGGETQYF.